This T cell receptor beta chain stems from a study of blood T cell repertoires in COVID-19. At the level of the study: The cDNA or gDNA used as material had been derived from T cells, B-cell-depleted T cells, or PBMCs.

In germline, CDR1 is SGHDN, CDR2 FVKESK. Trimming removed 4 bases from V and 4 bases from J, with 10 bases in between. This CDR3 has 13 residues. How the authors handled the data: Scientists estimated how many nucleated cells there were by amplifying reference gene primers. Using immunoSEQ multiplex PCR, the repertoire was profiled, and TCRdb retains in-frame clones only, with some absent. V and J calls and clone size are given by that table; D and trimming were obtained from the DNA. The sample consists of approximately 350,000 clones, around 90% of them appearing once. This TCR was sampled from a middle-aged man with acute or convalescent COVID-19. Sequences were obtained from peripheral blood. The chain employs TRBV14 and TRBJ1-2; no reliable D call. The CDR3 region is CASSPLGVYGYTF. CDR3 bases: TGTGCCAGCAGCCCCCTCGGGGTCTATGGCTACACCTTC.